What follows are 30 T cell receptor beta chains derived from one specimen sequenced in a study of cytomegalovirus exposure and HLA in healthy donors. The study ran its PCR with 60 Vbeta and 13 Jbeta primers. The repertoire was sequenced with immunoSEQ multiplex PCR; TCRdb's copy has only in-frame clones and lacks some. The table records roughly 150,000 clones, roughly 79% of them present only once. Sequenced input: PBMCs. The receptors were gathered from a male donor in good health and CMV-seronegative.

The rearrangement links TRBV9 to TRBJ2-7; 7 bases line up with TRBD1. The ends lost 0 bases at V and 4 bases at J; junction bases unmatched: 4. This CDR3 region has 14 residues. The V gene's germline CDR1 is SGDLS and CDR2 YYNGEE. CDR3 DNA sequence: TGTGCCAGCAGCGTAGAAGGGGACAGTTACGAGCAGTACTTC. Protein product: CASSVEGDSYEQYF. The full variable domain, with the rest looked up from reference TRBV9 and TRBJ2-7, is DSGVTQTPKHLITATGQRVTLRCSPRSGDLSVYWYQQSLDQGLQFLIQYYNGEERAKGNILERFSAQQFPDLHSELNLSSLELGDSALYFCASSVEGDSYEQYFGPGTRLTVT.

This chain joins TRBV30 and TRBJ2-1; D perhaps matches TRBD2 (5 bases). Germline V lookup: CDR1 GTSNPN, CDR2 SVGIG (reference sequence). Between the trimmed V and J ends, which lost 5 bases and 5 bases, there was a span of 10 bases. The CDR3 consists of 12 residues. CDR3 DNA: TGTGCCTGGCCTACTAGTAACAATGAGCAGTTCTTC. Protein sequence: CAWPTSNNEQFF.

The chain combines TRBV18 with TRBJ2-7; 11 positions agree with TRBD1. Germline V gene data show CDR1 as KGHSH and CDR2 as LQKENI. Trimming removed 1 base from V and 3 bases from J; junction bases left unmatched: 2. The CDR3 loop spans 15 amino acids. The CDR3, as DNA: TGTGCCAGCTCACCACAGGGACAGGGGGGCTACGAGCAGTACTTC. Translating it yields CASSPQGQGGYEQYF.

The chain is built from TRBV7-2 and TRBJ2-7, with TRBD2 identical over 8 bases. With 5 bases clipped from V and 6 bases from J, the junction kept 15 bases outside the gene matches. The CDR3 contains 16 residues. Germline V CDR1 and CDR2: SGHTA, FQGNSA. The chain's CDR3 is CASSNRGGLAPSEQYF. The CDR3 coding sequence is TGTGCCAGCAGCAATAGAGGAGGACTAGCCCCATCCGAGCAGTACTTC. The variable domain in full, with the rest retrieved from reference TRBV7-2 and TRBJ2-7, is GAGVSQSPSNKVTEKGKDVELRCDPISGHTALYWYRQSLGQGLEFLIYFQGNSAPDKSGLPSDRFSAERTGGSVSTLTIQRTQQEDSAVYLCASSNRGGLAPSEQYFGPGTRLTVT.

V gene TRBV15 combines with J gene TRBJ1-5; no definite D call. The CDR3 consists of 17 residues. Trimming left V 2 bases short and J 1 base short, with 15 bases between. The germline gives CDR1 LNHNV, CDR2 YYDKDF (reference sequence). CDR3 sequence: CATSRLPQRESNQPQHF. CDR3 sequence (DNA): TGTGCCACCAGCAGACTTCCGCAGAGGGAAAGCAATCAGCCCCAGCATTTT. Full variable domain (rest looked up from reference TRBV15 and TRBJ1-5): DAMVIQNPRYQVTQFGKPVTLSCSQTLNHNVMYWYQQKSSQAPKLLFHYYDKDFNNEADTPDNFQSRRPNTSFCFLDIRSPGLGDTAMYLCATSRLPQRESNQPQHFGDGTRLSIL.

CDR3 amino acids: CASSLGGNGYTF. The CDR3, as DNA: TGTGCCAGCAGCTTAGGGGGCAATGGCTACACCTTC. The chain joins TRBV11-2 to TRBJ1-2; TRBD1 is a possible D gene (5 bases). The CDR3 runs to 12 residues. Germline CDR1 reads SGHAT; CDR2 reads FQNNGV. V lost 1 base and J lost 6, with 6 bases in between.

The rearrangement uses TRBV18 and TRBJ2-7, with D perhaps TRBD1 (5 bases). The length of the CDR3 is 13 residues. The germline gives CDR1 KGHSH, CDR2 LQKENI. V lost 2 bases and J lost 5, with 10 bases in between. Here the CDR3 DNA reads TGTGCCAGCTCACCAAGCAGGGTCCACGAGCAGTACTTC. Its translation: CASSPSRVHEQYF.

This clone was recorded only once. This rearrangement joins TRBV2 to TRBJ2-2; TRBD1 matches 9 bases. CDR3 length equals 15 residues. Germline CDR1 is SNHLY and CDR2 is FYNNEI. The ends lost 7 bases at V and 6 bases at J; junction bases unmatched: 9. CDR3 sequence: CASKRNRGQPGELFF. CDR3 DNA: TGTGCCAGCAAACGAAACAGGGGGCAACCCGGGGAGCTGTTTTTT.

The chain employs TRBV5-1 and TRBJ1-1; 11 nucleotides match TRBD1. In germline, CDR1 is SGHRS, CDR2 YFSETQ. The V segment lost 4 bases and the J segment 3 bases; nucleotides outside the gene matches: 11. The CDR3 consists of 17 residues. In DNA, the CDR3 is TGCGCCAGCAGCGAAGGGACAGGGGGTCCTTCGTACACTGAAGCTTTCTTT. This sequence encodes CASSEGTGGPSYTEAFF.

The V call is TRBV5-1, the J call TRBJ2-7; tentative D call: TRBD2 (6 bases). Trimming removed 1 base at V and 9 bases at J, with 11 bases between. Germline lookup yields CDR1 SGHRS and CDR2 YFSETQ. There are 12 residues in the CDR3. This chain's CDR3 is CASSLNGSPQYF. The DNA of the CDR3 is TGCGCCAGCAGCTTGAACGGGAGCCCGCAGTACTTC.

The chain combines TRBV7-2 with TRBJ2-1, with D possibly being TRBD2 (5 bases). Germline CDR1 SGHTA, CDR2 FQGNSA. Trimming took 3 bases from V and 7 from J, leaving 7 bases between them. The CDR3 runs 12 residues. The chain's CDR3 is CASSLRVNEQFF. The CDR3 region has the DNA TGTGCCAGCAGCTTGAGGGTGAATGAGCAGTTCTTC.

The rearrangement uses TRBV7-2 and TRBJ1-1, with 9 nucleotides matching TRBD1. The V gene's germline CDR1 is SGHTA and CDR2 FQGNSA. V lost 5 bases to trimming and J lost 4 bases; unmatched junction nucleotides: 8. There are 15 residues in the CDR3. The CDR3 DNA is TGTGCCAGCAGCCCCGGACAGGGGTGGATCACTGAAGCTTTCTTT. This gives the protein CASSPGQGWITEAFF. Complete variable domain (other parts from reference TRBV7-2 and TRBJ1-1): GAGVSQSPSNKVTEKGKDVELRCDPISGHTALYWYRQSLGQGLEFLIYFQGNSAPDKSGLPSDRFSAERTGGSVSTLTIQRTQQEDSAVYLCASSPGQGWITEAFFGQGTRLTVV.

This clone was observed a few times. This rearrangement joins TRBV6-6 to TRBJ2-7; D is perhaps TRBD1 (6 bases). Germline CDR1 is MNHNY and CDR2 is SVGAGI (reference sequence). The CDR3 sequence is 13 residues long. V dropped 4 bases and J dropped 3 bases, with 10 bases sitting between them. The CDR3 is CASSSQTGYEQYF. The CDR3 coding sequence is TGTGCCAGCAGTTCACAGACAGGCTACGAGCAGTACTTC.

J is TRBJ2-5 and V is TRBV11-2; maybe TRBD1 (6 bases). Germline-derived CDR1 and CDR2 are SGHAT and FQNNGV. V dropped 5 bases and J dropped 1 base, with 8 bases sitting between them. The CDR3 is made up of 13 amino acids. The DNA of the CDR3 is TGTGCCAGCAGCAGACAGGTCCAAGAGACCCAGTACTTC. Its protein product is CASSRQVQETQYF.

About this clone itself: Other nucleotide sequences in the sample specify the same CDR3. The chain joins TRBV7-9 to TRBJ1-2; 7 positions agree with TRBD1. CDR3 length: 14 amino acids. The junction had 3 bases not matched to a gene; V was cut back by 3 bases and J by 2 bases. The V gene's germline CDR1 is SEHNR and CDR2 FQNEAQ (reference sequence). CDR3: CASSLGTANYGYTF. CDR3 nucleotides: TGTGCCAGCAGCTTGGGGACAGCCAACTATGGCTACACCTTC.

The genes are TRBV11-3 and TRBJ2-7; D possibly corresponds to TRBD1 (7 bases). Germline V gene sequence: CDR1 SGHNT, CDR2 YENEEA. The CDR3 is 15 amino acids. Trimming pared 1 base from V and 3 bases from J, leaving 13 bases between. This chain's CDR3 is CASSLVQGGYYEQYF. The CDR3 DNA follows: TGTGCCAGCAGCTTAGTCCAGGGGGGATACTACGAGCAGTACTTC.

This chain connects TRBV4-3 to TRBJ1-1; D not resolved. CDR3 length equals 13 residues. Germline V gives CDR1 LGHNA, CDR2 YSLEER. Trimming removed 0 bases from V and 3 bases from J, with 5 bases in between. The CDR3 nucleotides read TGCGCCAGCAGCCAAGATGCGGACACTGAAGCTTTCTTT. It is translated as CASSQDADTEAFF.

The rearrangement links TRBV5-1 to TRBJ2-1; tentatively, D is TRBD2 (6 bases). This CDR3 has 15 residues. The V end was cut by 0 bases, the J end by 6 bases, with 13 bases between. Germline loops: CDR1 SGHRS, CDR2 YFSETQ. CDR3 nucleotide sequence: TGCGCCAGCAGCTTGGAAGGACTACTACGCAATGAGCAGTTCTTC. The encoded protein is CASSLEGLLRNEQFF.

The chain carries TRBV19 and TRBJ2-7; 9 positions agree with TRBD2. In germline, CDR1 is LNHDA, CDR2 SQIVND (reference sequence). Trimming took 5 bases from V and 7 from J; bases not matched to a gene: 12. The CDR3 has 15 amino acids. Here the CDR3 DNA reads TGTGCCAGTAGTGGCCCCGGGACTAGCCTAGAGGAGCAGTACTTC. Translated, it gives CASSGPGTSLEEQYF.

The V call is TRBV5-1, the J call TRBJ2-3; 10 bases align to TRBD1. CDR3 length equals 15 residues. Losses at the gene ends were 5 bases for V and 3 bases for J; bases not matched to a gene: 6. Germline V CDR1 and CDR2: SGHRS, YFSETQ. The CDR3 coding sequence is TGCGCCAGCAGTTTTGACAGGGGGCTAACAGATACGCAGTATTTT. Residues: CASSFDRGLTDTQYF. Variable domain in full (rest from reference TRBV5-1 and TRBJ2-3): KAGVTQTPRYLIKTRGQQVTLSCSPISGHRSVSWYQQTPGQGLQFLFEYFSETQRNKGNFPGRFSGRQFSNSRSEMNVSTLELGDSALYLCASSFDRGLTDTQYFGPGTRLTVL.

The chain carries TRBV19 and TRBJ2-4; 11 bases are a match to TRBD1. The V and J ends lost 3 bases and 4 bases, in that order; junction bases with no gene match: 8. The germline V gene encodes CDR1 LNHDA and CDR2 SQIVND (reference sequence). CDR3 length: 17 residues. The DNA of the CDR3 is TGTGCCAGTAGTATTTCCTCGGGACAGGGGGGTAAAAACATTCAGTACTTC. Encoded protein: CASSISSGQGGKNIQYF.

The chain recombines TRBV4-1 with TRBJ2-7, with 7 bases fitting TRBD1. Germline CDR1 reads MGHRA; CDR2 reads YSYEKL. Trimming took 4 bases from V and 0 from J; bases not matched to a gene: 6. CDR3 size: 15 residues. CDR3: CASSPTGMSSYEQYF. Here the CDR3 DNA reads TGCGCCAGCAGCCCGACAGGGATGAGCTCCTACGAGCAGTACTTC.

This clone was picked up one time. The chain employs TRBV7-9 and TRBJ2-7; tentative D call: TRBD2 (6 bases). V was shortened by 1 base and J by 7 bases, with 14 bases between the two germline ends. The CDR3 sequence is 14 residues long. Germline V CDR1 and CDR2: SEHNR, FQNEAQ (reference sequence). The CDR3 spells CASSLGAGTGEQYF. In DNA form, the CDR3 reads TGTGCCAGCAGCTTAGGCGCGGGAACGGGAGAGCAGTACTTC.

This chain links TRBV10-1 with TRBJ1-6; 8 bases are shared with TRBD1. V gave up 6 bases and J gave up 8 bases; unmatched junction bases: 3. CDR1 and CDR2 from the germline V gene are WNHNN and SYGVQD (reference sequence). The CDR3 runs to 13 residues. In DNA form, the CDR3 reads TGCGCCAGCAGCGACAGGGGCTATTCACCCCTCCACTTT. Its translation: CASSDRGYSPLHF.

The rearrangement uses TRBV15 and TRBJ2-7; D might be TRBD2 (5 bases). Germline V lookup: CDR1 LNHNV, CDR2 YYDKDF (reference sequence). Trimming took off 8 bases at V and 1 base at J, with 15 bases between the two ends. CDR3 size: 14 residues. CDR3 nucleotides: TGTGCCACCCAGTTGGGGAGTTCATCCTACGAGCAGTACTTC. Translated, it gives CATQLGSSSYEQYF.

V gene TRBV4-1 combines with J gene TRBJ2-7; D not resolved. The V end was cut by 5 bases, the J end by 2 bases, with 22 bases between. CDR3 size: 17 residues. Germline V gene lookup returns CDR1 MGHRA and CDR2 YSYEKL. CDR3 sequence: CASSKQPPGLPTYEQYF. CDR3 nucleotides: TGCGCCAGCAGCAAGCAACCCCCGGGTCTTCCGACCTACGAGCAGTACTTC.

The chain has TRBV11-2 and TRBJ2-4; D is possibly TRBD2 (6 bases). The CDR3 extends over 13 amino acids. Germline V gene sequence: CDR1 SGHAT, CDR2 FQNNGV. V lost 4 bases to trimming and J lost 16 bases, with 20 bases between them. CDR3 in amino acids: CASSSLSETREYF. CDR3 DNA: TGTGCCAGCAGCTCCTTAAGCGAGACGCGGGAATACTTC. Combining the CDR3 with reference TRBV11-2 and TRBJ2-4 gives the whole variable domain EAGVAQSPRYKIIEKRQSVAFWCNPISGHATLYWYQQILGQGPKLLIQFQNNGVVDDSQLPKDRFSAERLKGVDSTLKIQPAKLEDSAVYLCASSSLSETREYFGAGTRLSVL.

The chain's CDR3 is CASSVGVGTSGRGIETQYF. The CDR3 nucleotides read TGTGCCAGCAGCGTAGGAGTGGGGACTAGCGGGAGAGGGATAGAGACCCAGTACTTC. V gene TRBV9 combines with J gene TRBJ2-5, with 14 bases that match TRBD2. The CDR3 is 19 residues long. Unmatched junction bases numbered 11, after V lost 0 bases and J lost 4 bases. CDR1 and CDR2 (germline): SGDLS, YYNGEE.

The chain combines TRBV25-1 with TRBJ1-1, with D perhaps matching TRBD1 (5 bases). Trimming cost V 3 bases and J 5 bases, with 16 bases left between them. The CDR3 sequence is 15 residues long. CDR1 MGHDK and CDR2 SYGVNS come from the germline V gene. The CDR3 coding sequence is TGTGCCAGCAGTGACGGGGCAGGGAGGAGGACTGAAGCTTTCTTT. Translating it yields CASSDGAGRRTEAFF. The full variable domain, with the rest looked up from reference TRBV25-1 and TRBJ1-1, is EADIYQTPRYLVIGTGKKITLECSQTMGHDKMYWYQQDPGMELHLIHYSYGVNSTEKGDLSSESTVSRIRTEHFPLTLESARPSHTSQYLCASSDGAGRRTEAFFGQGTRLTVV.

The V and J genes are TRBV12-5 and TRBJ1-4; D may be TRBD1 (5 bases). Germline loops: CDR1 LGHNT, CDR2 FRNRAP. This CDR3 spans 16 amino acids. The V end lost 0 bases, the J end lost 8 bases, and 16 bases lay between the germline ends. The CDR3 protein is CASGLVLGGEGEKLFF. The CDR3 nucleotides read TGTGCTAGTGGTTTGGTACTGGGGGGGGAGGGAGAAAAACTGTTTTTT. Full variable domain (remainder filled in from reference TRBV12-5 and TRBJ1-4): DARVTQTPRHKVTEMGQEVTMRCQPILGHNTVFWYRQTMMQGLELLAYFRNRAPLDDSGMPKDRFSAEMPDATLATLKIQPSEPRDSAVYFCASGLVLGGEGEKLFFGSGTQLSVL.